These T cell receptor beta chains were read from a single sample in a study of identical twins. TCRdb itself ran the 5' RACE reads through MiXCR, one entry per CDR3 protein. The repertoire holds around 470,000 distinct CDR3 sequences, with 12% to 15% as singletons. The same specimen was also included in a second study, on yellow fever vaccine responses in identical twins.

Sequenced: CD4+ T cells sorted from blood. The receptors shown here come from a woman between 18 and 29 years old in good health. The CDR3 runs from the conserved cysteine through the conserved F or W. A D gene is named only where the DNA matches it firmly. Where a row states a size, it is once, few, many or the class of an expanded clone; other rows omit it.

>many|TRBV10-2|TRBJ2-3|.
CASSESIGGQGTDTQYF
TGCGCCAGCAGTGAGTCGATCGGAGGTCAGGGCACAGATACGCAGTATTTT
>.|TRBV4-3|TRBJ2-5|.
CASSHSPGETQYF
TGCGCCAGCAGCCATTCCCCTGGGGAGACCCAGTACTTC
>.|TRBV28|TRBJ2-3|TRBD2
CASSSSGRKIDTQYF
TGTGCCAGCAGTTCTAGCGGGAGGAAAATAGATACGCAGTATTTT
>few|TRBV7-2|TRBJ2-3|.
CASSNALGTDTQYF
TGTGCCAGCAGCAACGCACTCGGCACAGATACGCAGTATTTT
>few|TRBV3-1|TRBJ2-5|.
CASSQEARETQYF
TGTGCCAGCAGCCAAGAGGCCCGGGAGACCCAGTACTTC
>few|TRBV5-1|TRBJ2-1|.
CASSLGRPNEQFF
TGCGCCAGCAGCTTAGGCAGGCCAAATGAGCAGTTCTTC
>.|TRBV6-5|TRBJ1-2|.
CASREGYTF
TGTGCCAGCCGGGAGGGCTACACCTTC
>.|TRBV6-2/TRBV6-3|TRBJ2-5|.
CASSYPGGEKTQYF
TGTGCCAGCAGTTACCCCGGGGGTGAAAAGACCCAGTACTTC
>few|TRBV5-6|TRBJ2-1|.
CASSDRGSSYNEQFF
TGTGCCAGCAGCGACAGAGGGAGTTCCTACAATGAGCAGTTCTTC
>.|TRBV27|TRBJ2-7|.
CASSLAGALREQYF
TGTGCCAGCAGTTTAGCAGGGGCCCTCCGGGAGCAGTACTTC
>.|TRBV21-1|TRBJ2-5|.
CASSNTDRTFGIETQYF
TGTGCCAGCAGCAATACCGACAGGACGTTCGGGATTGAGACCCAGTACTTC
>few|TRBV12-3/TRBV12-4|TRBJ2-5|.
CASSLKGAKETQYF
TGTGCCAGCAGTCTGAAAGGCGCCAAAGAGACCCAGTACTTC
>.|TRBV7-2|TRBJ2-1|.
CASSSRDSTNEQFF
TGTGCCAGCAGCTCCCGTGATAGCACGAATGAGCAGTTCTTC
>.|TRBV7-2|TRBJ2-1|TRBD2
CASSFLAGVGYNEQFF
TGTGCCAGCAGCTTCCTTGCGGGAGTAGGCTACAATGAGCAGTTCTTC
>many|TRBV15|TRBJ2-3|TRBD2
CATSRAGGPTDTQYF
TGTGCCACCAGCAGAGCGGGAGGGCCAACAGATACGCAGTATTTT
>few|TRBV3-1|TRBJ2-7|.
CASSQDRRDEQYF
TGTGCCAGCAGCCAAGATCGGAGGGACGAGCAGTACTTC
>.|TRBV14|TRBJ2-1|.
CASSQDLRNEQFF
TGTGCCAGCAGCCAAGATTTACGAAATGAGCAGTTCTTC
>.|TRBV6-7|TRBJ2-2|.
CASSTGQGKAGELFF
TGTGCCAGCAGTACGGGGCAGGGGAAGGCCGGGGAGCTGTTTTTT
>.|TRBV5-5|TRBJ2-5|.
CASSSAMQETQYF
TGTGCCAGCAGCTCGGCAATGCAAGAGACCCAGTACTTC
>.|TRBV5-1|TRBJ2-1|TRBD2
CASVAGGGNNEQFF
TGCGCCAGCGTAGCGGGGGGGGGCAACAATGAGCAGTTCTTC
>few|TRBV12-3/TRBV12-4|TRBJ2-1|TRBD2
CASSLGSSGGKTEQFF
TGTGCCAGCAGTTTAGGATCTAGCGGGGGTAAGACTGAGCAGTTCTTC
>many|TRBV29-1|TRBJ2-5|.
CSVVRTSDGGTQYF
TGCAGCGTTGTTCGGACATCGGACGGGGGGACCCAGTACTTC
>few|TRBV3-1|TRBJ2-5|.
CASSQGGEGGTQYF
TGTGCCAGCAGCCAAGGGGGTGAGGGGGGGACCCAGTACTTC
>.|TRBV5-1|TRBJ1-1|.
CASSLVGGATEAFF
TGCGCCAGCAGCTTGGTAGGTGGGGCCACTGAAGCTTTCTTT
>few|TRBV15|TRBJ2-5|.
CATSRDRGYSETQYF
TGTGCCACCAGCAGAGACAGGGGTTACTCAGAGACCCAGTACTTC
>few|TRBV5-1|TRBJ1-1|.
CASSPGRNLNTEAFF
TGCGCCAGCAGCCCAGGGAGGAACCTGAACACTGAAGCTTTCTTT
>few|TRBV7-2|TRBJ2-3|TRBD2
CASSLASSGGAPQYF
TGTGCCAGCAGCTTAGCGTCCAGCGGGGGGGCTCCGCAGTATTTT
>.|TRBV5-1|TRBJ2-1|.
CASSPAGLLQGNEQFF
TGCGCCAGCAGCCCCGCGGGACTCTTACAGGGCAATGAGCAGTTCTTC
>.|TRBV7-9|TRBJ2-1|TRBD2
CASSANSGSHNEQFF
TGTGCCAGCAGCGCTAATAGCGGGAGTCATAATGAGCAGTTCTTC
>few|TRBV12-3/TRBV12-4|TRBJ2-3|.
CASRRGDMAQYF
TGTGCCAGCAGACGTGGGGATATGGCGCAGTATTTT
>few|TRBV7-2|TRBJ2-7|TRBD1
CASSLAGQGFGRYEQYF
TGTGCCAGCAGCTTAGCGGGACAGGGGTTCGGGCGCTACGAGCAGTACTTC
>few|TRBV7-2|TRBJ1-1|.
CASSLTGISEAFF
TGTGCCAGCAGCTTAACAGGAATCAGTGAAGCTTTCTTT
>many|TRBV3-1|TRBJ1-6|.
CASSQEIYNSPLHF
TGTGCCAGCAGCCAAGAGATTTATAATTCACCCCTCCACTTT
>.|TRBV20-1|TRBJ2-1|.
CSAKRTNEQFF
TGCAGTGCTAAAAGGACCAATGAGCAGTTCTTC
>few|TRBV18|TRBJ2-7|.
CASSPSSDAYEQYF
TGTGCCAGCTCACCGAGCAGCGATGCCTACGAGCAGTACTTC
>few|TRBV24-1|TRBJ2-7|.
CATSEGSSYEQYF
TGTGCCACCAGTGAGGGGTCGTCTTACGAGCAGTACTTC
>.|TRBV10-3|TRBJ2-3|TRBD2
CAISELSGASTDTQYF
TGTGCCATCAGTGAACTTAGCGGGGCGAGCACAGATACGCAGTATTTT
>few|TRBV6-5|TRBJ1-1|.
CASSYSEGKGTEAFF
TGTGCCAGCAGTTACAGTGAGGGGAAGGGGACTGAAGCTTTCTTT
>.|TRBV3-1|TRBJ2-1|TRBD2
CASSGAGGRNEQFF
TGTGCCAGCAGTGGAGCGGGGGGGCGAAATGAGCAGTTCTTC
>few|TRBV4-3|TRBJ2-3|TRBD2
CASSQWGAEGRGTDTQYF
TGCGCCAGCAGCCAATGGGGAGCGGAAGGGAGGGGCACAGATACGCAGTATTTT
>.|TRBV28|TRBJ1-2|TRBD1
CASSLGGQGNYGYTF
TGTGCCAGCAGTTTAGGAGGACAGGGAAACTATGGCTACACCTTC
>few|TRBV5-1|TRBJ2-5|.
CASSLDPSSQTQYF
TGCGCCAGCAGCTTGGACCCTAGCTCGCAGACCCAGTACTTC
>few|TRBV3-1|TRBJ2-1|TRBD2
CASSLPGGAHNEQFF
TGTGCCAGCAGCCTCCCCGGGGGGGCCCACAATGAGCAGTTCTTC
>.|TRBV5-1|TRBJ2-7|TRBD2
CASSLSSGGAVEQYF
TGCGCCAGCAGCTTGTCTAGCGGGGGGGCGGTCGAGCAGTACTTC
>few|TRBV7-2|TRBJ2-7|.
CASSYKRDVDYEQYF
TGTGCCAGCAGCTACAAACGGGACGTAGACTACGAGCAGTACTTC
>few|TRBV7-9|TRBJ2-3|.
CASSLIGPTDTQYF
TGTGCCAGCAGCCTCATCGGACCCACAGATACGCAGTATTTT
>few|TRBV29-1|TRBJ2-4|TRBD2
CSVVLHPGGGGSVKNIQYF
TGCAGCGTTGTGTTGCACCCTGGCGGGGGAGGTTCGGTCAAAAACATTCAGTACTTC
>.|TRBV29-1|TRBJ2-5|.
CSVLEETQYF
TGCAGCGTTCTGGAAGAGACCCAGTACTTC
>few|TRBV20-1|TRBJ1-1|.
CSATRGGGTEAFF
TGCAGTGCTACTAGAGGGGGTGGGACTGAAGCTTTCTTT
>few|TRBV27|TRBJ2-7|TRBD1
CASSRTLRQGSYEQYF
TGTGCCAGCAGTCGAACTCTACGACAGGGATCCTACGAGCAGTACTTC
>many|TRBV29-1|TRBJ2-7|.
CSVGRNSYEQYF
TGCAGCGTTGGGAGGAACTCCTACGAGCAGTACTTC
>many|TRBV12-3/TRBV12-4|TRBJ2-7|TRBD2
CASSLTSGNEQYF
TGTGCCAGCAGTTTGACTAGCGGGAACGAGCAGTACTTC
>few|TRBV7-9|TRBJ2-7|.
CASSQDGVYEQYF
TGTGCCAGCAGCCAGGACGGGGTCTACGAGCAGTACTTC
>.|TRBV15|TRBJ2-1|TRBD2
CATSRDRSSGSNEQFF
TGTGCCACCAGCAGAGATAGGTCTAGCGGGAGTAATGAGCAGTTCTTC
>many|TRBV20-1|TRBJ2-4|TRBD1
CSARDQGVGSDIQYF
TGCAGTGCTAGAGATCAGGGGGTAGGGTCGGACATTCAGTACTTC
>.|TRBV20-1|TRBJ1-2|.
CSARLLTQSNYGYTF
TGCAGTGCTAGGCTCTTGACCCAATCCAACTATGGCTACACCTTC